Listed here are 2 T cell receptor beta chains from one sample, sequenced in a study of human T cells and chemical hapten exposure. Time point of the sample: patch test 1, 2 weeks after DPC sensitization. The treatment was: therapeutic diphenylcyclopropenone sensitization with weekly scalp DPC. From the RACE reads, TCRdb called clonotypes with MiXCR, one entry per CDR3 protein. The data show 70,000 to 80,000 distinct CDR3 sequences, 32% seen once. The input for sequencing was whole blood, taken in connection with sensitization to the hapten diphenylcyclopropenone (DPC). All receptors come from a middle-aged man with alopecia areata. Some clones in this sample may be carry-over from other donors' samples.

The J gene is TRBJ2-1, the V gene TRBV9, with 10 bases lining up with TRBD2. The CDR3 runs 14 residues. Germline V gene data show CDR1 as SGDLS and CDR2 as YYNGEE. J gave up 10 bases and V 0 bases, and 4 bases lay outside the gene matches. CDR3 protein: CASSVVAGGGEQFF. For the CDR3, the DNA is TGTGCCAGCAGCGTAGTAGCGGGGGGAGGGGAGCAGTTCTTC. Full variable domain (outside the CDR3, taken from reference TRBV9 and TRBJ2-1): DSGVTQTPKHLITATGQRVTLRCSPRSGDLSVYWYQQSLDQGLQFLIQYYNGEERAKGNILERFSAQQFPDLHSELNLSSLELGDSALYFCASSVVAGGGEQFFGPGTRLTVL.

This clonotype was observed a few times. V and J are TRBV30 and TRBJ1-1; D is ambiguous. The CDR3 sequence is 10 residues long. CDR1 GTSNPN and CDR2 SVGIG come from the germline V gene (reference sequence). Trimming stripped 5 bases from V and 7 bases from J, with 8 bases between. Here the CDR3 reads CAWAEIEAFF. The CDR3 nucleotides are TGTGCCTGGGCAGAAATTGAAGCTTTCTTT. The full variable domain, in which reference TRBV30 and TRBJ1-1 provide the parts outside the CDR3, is SQTIHQWPATLVQPVGSPLSLECTVEGTSNPNLYWYRQAAGRGLQLLFYSVGIGQISSEVPQNLSASRPQDRQFILSSKKLLLSDSGFYLCAWAEIEAFFGQGTRLTVV.